This T cell receptor (beta chain) was sequenced in a study of T cell changes during pregnancy in multiple sclerosis. The CDR3 is 13 residues long. The ends lost 3 bases at V and 5 bases at J; junction bases unmatched: 3. The germline V gene encodes CDR1 KGHSH and CDR2 LQKENI. Repertoires were generated with immunoSEQ multiplex PCR, while TCRdb's copy carries only in-frame clones and drops some. The sample consists of 65,000 to 95,000 clones, approximately 90% of them appearing once. The chain has TRBV18 and TRBJ2-7, with 8 bases matching TRBD1. The material sequenced was peripheral blood, taken before pregnancy. The receptor was isolated from a female donor with multiple sclerosis, enrolled in a pregnancy study. The CDR3 here is CASSPGTGNEQYF. CDR3 in DNA: TGTGCCAGCTCACCCGGGACAGGAAACGAGCAGTACTTC.